Presented here are 5 T cell receptor beta chains from one specimen sequenced in a study of blood T cell repertoires in COVID-19. The table came from immunoSEQ multiplex PCR; TCRdb's copy has only in-frame clones and leaves some out. The repertoire holds fewer than 350,000 clones, with about 90% as singletons. Sequences were obtained from PBMCs or T cells enriched from blood (not recorded which). These receptors all stem from a woman younger than 35 with acute COVID-19.

V and J are TRBV24-1 and TRBJ2-2, with D possibly matching TRBD1 (5 bases). Germline V CDR1 and CDR2: KGHDR, SFDVKD. This CDR3 has 15 amino acids. The ends were cut back, 4 bases at V and 5 bases at J, with 13 bases in the middle. The CDR3 sequence: CATSDPGKRTGELFF. The DNA of the CDR3 is TGTGCCACCAGTGACCCAGGGAAAAGGACCGGGGAGCTGTTTTTT.

With respect to this clone: Other nucleotide sequences from this sample produce the same CDR3. This CDR3 reads CASNPGTGVSYEQYF. The CDR3 DNA follows: TGTGCCAGCAACCCCGGGACAGGGGTGAGCTACGAGCAGTACTTC. The chain is built from TRBV6-5 and TRBJ2-7; 10 nucleotides align to TRBD1. There are 15 residues in the CDR3. Germline V gene lookup returns CDR1 MNHEY and CDR2 SVGAGI. Germline trimming cut 7 bases from V and 3 bases from J; bases unmatched to any gene: 9.

The chain joins TRBV19 to TRBJ1-1; TRBD1 agrees at 7 bases. In germline, CDR1 is LNHDA, CDR2 SQIVND (reference sequence). The CDR3 consists of 14 residues. Trimming at V came to 6 bases and at J to 0 bases, leaving 4 bases not matched to a gene. CDR3 residues: CASSEGQLNTEAFF. As DNA, the CDR3 is TGTGCCAGTAGCGAGGGACAGTTGAACACTGAAGCTTTCTTT.

In its sample, this clone was seen a few times. Other nucleotide sequences from this sample produce the same CDR3. V and J are TRBV19 and TRBJ2-2, with 9 bases aligning to TRBD1. This CDR3 contains 15 residues. From germline, CDR1 is LNHDA and CDR2 SQIVND (reference sequence). With V trimmed by 2 bases and J by 3 bases, 1 base remained unmatched. The CDR3 DNA reads as TGTGCCAGTAGTATAAGGGACAGGGACACCGGGGAGCTGTTTTTT. Protein sequence: CASSIRDRDTGELFF. The full variable domain, rest sourced from reference TRBV19 and TRBJ2-2, is DGGITQSPKYLFRKEGQNVTLSCEQNLNHDAMYWYRQDPGQGLRLIYYSQIVNDFQKGDIAEGYSVSREKKESFPLTVTSAQKNPTAFYLCASSIRDRDTGELFFGEGSRLTVL.

The chain links TRBV18 to TRBJ2-7; D unclear. In germline, CDR1 is KGHSH, CDR2 LQKENI. Trimming took off 6 bases at V and 2 bases at J, with 17 bases between the two ends. CDR3 length: 15 amino acids. As DNA, the CDR3 is TGTGCCAGCTCCCCGGAGATACAACTGACCTACGAGCAGTACTTC. The encoded protein is CASSPEIQLTYEQYF.